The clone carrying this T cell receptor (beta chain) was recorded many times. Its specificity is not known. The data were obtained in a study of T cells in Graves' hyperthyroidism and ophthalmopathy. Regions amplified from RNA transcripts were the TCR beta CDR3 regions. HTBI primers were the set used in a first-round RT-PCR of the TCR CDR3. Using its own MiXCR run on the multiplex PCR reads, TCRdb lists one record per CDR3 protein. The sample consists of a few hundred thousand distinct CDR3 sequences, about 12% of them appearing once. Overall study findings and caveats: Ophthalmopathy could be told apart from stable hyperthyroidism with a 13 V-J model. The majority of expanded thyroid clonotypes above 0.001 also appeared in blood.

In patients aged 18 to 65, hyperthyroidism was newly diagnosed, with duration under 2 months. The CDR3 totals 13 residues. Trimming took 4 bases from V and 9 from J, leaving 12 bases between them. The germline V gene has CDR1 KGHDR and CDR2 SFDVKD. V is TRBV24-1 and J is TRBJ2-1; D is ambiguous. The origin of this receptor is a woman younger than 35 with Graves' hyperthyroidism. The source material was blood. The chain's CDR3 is CATSDPGFSEQFF. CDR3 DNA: TGTGCCACCAGTGACCCTGGGTTCAGTGAGCAGTTCTTC.